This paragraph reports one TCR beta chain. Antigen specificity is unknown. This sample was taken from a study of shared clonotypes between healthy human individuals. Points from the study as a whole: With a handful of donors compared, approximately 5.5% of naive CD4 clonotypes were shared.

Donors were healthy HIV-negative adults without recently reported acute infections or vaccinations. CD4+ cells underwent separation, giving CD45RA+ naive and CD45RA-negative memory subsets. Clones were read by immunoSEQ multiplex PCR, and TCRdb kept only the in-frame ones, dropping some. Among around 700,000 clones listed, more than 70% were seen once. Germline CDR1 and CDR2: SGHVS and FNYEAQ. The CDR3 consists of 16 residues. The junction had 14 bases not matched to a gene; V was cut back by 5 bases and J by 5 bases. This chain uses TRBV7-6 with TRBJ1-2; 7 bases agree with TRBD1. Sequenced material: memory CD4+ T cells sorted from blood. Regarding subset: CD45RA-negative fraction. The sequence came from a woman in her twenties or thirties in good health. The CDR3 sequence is CASSPPAPGQKYGYTF. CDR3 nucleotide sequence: TGTGCCAGCAGCCCGCCAGCCCCGGGACAGAAATATGGCTACACCTTC.